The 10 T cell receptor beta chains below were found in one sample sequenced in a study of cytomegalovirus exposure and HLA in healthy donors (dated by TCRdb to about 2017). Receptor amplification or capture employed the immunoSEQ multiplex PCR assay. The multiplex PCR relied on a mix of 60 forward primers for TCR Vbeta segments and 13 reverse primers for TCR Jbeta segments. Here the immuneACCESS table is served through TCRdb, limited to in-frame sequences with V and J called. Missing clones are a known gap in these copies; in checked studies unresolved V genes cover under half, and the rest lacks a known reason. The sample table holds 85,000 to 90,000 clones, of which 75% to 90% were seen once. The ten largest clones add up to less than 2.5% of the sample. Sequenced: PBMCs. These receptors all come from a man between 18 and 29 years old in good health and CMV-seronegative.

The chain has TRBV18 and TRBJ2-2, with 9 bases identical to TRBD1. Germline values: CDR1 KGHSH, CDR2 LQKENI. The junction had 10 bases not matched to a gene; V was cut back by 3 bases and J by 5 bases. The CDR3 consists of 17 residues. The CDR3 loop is CASSPRTGVSQTGELFF. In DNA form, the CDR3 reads TGTGCCAGCTCACCGAGGACAGGGGTTAGTCAAACCGGGGAGCTGTTTTTT.

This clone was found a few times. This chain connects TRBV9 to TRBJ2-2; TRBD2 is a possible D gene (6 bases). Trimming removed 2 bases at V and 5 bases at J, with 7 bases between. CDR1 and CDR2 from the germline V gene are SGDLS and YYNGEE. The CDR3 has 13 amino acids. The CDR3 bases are TGTGCCAGCAGCGTCCGGGGGACCGGGGAGCTGTTTTTT. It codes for CASSVRGTGELFF.

CDR3 nucleotide sequence: TGCAGCGCCGCCGGAGGGGGCCGGGAGCCCAAAAACATTCAGTACTTC. Its translation is CSAAGGGREPKNIQYF. The V gene is TRBV29-1, the J gene TRBJ2-4; possibly TRBD1 for D (7 bases). Germline assignment: CDR1 SQVTM and CDR2 ANQGSEA. The CDR3 sequence is 16 residues long. Trimming took off 7 bases at V and 2 bases at J, with 21 bases between the two ends. Supplemented by reference TRBV29-1 and TRBJ2-4, the full variable domain reads SAVISQKPSRDICQRGTSLTIQCQVDSQVTMMFWYRQQPGQSLTLIATANQGSEATYESGFVIDKFPISRPNLTFSTLTVSNMSPEDSSIYLCSAAGGGREPKNIQYFGAGTRLSVL.

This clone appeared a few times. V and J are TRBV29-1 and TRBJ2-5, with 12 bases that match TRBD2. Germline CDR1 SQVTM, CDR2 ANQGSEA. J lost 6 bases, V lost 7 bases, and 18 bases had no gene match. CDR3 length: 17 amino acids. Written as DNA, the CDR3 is TGCAGCGCGATCTGGGGGACTAGCGGGCTCAGGCCCCAGACCCAGTACTTC. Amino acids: CSAIWGTSGLRPQTQYF.

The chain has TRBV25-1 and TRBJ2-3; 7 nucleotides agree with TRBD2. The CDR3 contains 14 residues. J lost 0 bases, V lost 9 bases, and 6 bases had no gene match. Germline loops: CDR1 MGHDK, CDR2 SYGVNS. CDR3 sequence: CARQTSRSTDTQYF. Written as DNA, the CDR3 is TGTGCCAGGCAGACTAGCCGTAGCACAGATACGCAGTATTTT.

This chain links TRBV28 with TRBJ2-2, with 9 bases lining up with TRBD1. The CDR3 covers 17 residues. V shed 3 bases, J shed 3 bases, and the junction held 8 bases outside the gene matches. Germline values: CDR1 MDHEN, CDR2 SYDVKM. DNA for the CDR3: TGTGCCAGCAGTTTGCCACCGGGACAGGGTTACACCGGGGAGCTGTTTTTT. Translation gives CASSLPPGQGYTGELFF.

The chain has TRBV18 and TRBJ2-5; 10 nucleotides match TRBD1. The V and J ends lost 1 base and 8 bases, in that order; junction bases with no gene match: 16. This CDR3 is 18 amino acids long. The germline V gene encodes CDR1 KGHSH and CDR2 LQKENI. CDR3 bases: TGTGCCAGCTCACCACGACAGGGGGCGGCAGGACAAAAGAGAACCCAGTACTTC. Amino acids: CASSPRQGAAGQKRTQYF.

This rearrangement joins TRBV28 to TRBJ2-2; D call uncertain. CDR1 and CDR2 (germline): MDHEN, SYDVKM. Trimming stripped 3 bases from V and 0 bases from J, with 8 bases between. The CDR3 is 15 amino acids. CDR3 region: CASSFPRPNTGELFF. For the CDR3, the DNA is TGTGCCAGCAGTTTCCCCAGGCCGAACACCGGGGAGCTGTTTTTT.

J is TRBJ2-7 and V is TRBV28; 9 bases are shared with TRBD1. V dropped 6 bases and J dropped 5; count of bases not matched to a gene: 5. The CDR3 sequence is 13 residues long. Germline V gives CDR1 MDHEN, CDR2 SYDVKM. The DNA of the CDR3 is TGTGCCAGCAGGGGGACAGGGACCCACGAGCAGTACTTC. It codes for CASRGTGTHEQYF.

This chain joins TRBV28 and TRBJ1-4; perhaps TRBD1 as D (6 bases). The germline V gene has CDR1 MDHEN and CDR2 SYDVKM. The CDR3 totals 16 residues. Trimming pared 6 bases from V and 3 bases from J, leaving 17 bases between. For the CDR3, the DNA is TGTGCCAGCAGCTCAGACAGGTACTTTGCTAATGAAAAACTGTTTTTT. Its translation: CASSSDRYFANEKLFF.